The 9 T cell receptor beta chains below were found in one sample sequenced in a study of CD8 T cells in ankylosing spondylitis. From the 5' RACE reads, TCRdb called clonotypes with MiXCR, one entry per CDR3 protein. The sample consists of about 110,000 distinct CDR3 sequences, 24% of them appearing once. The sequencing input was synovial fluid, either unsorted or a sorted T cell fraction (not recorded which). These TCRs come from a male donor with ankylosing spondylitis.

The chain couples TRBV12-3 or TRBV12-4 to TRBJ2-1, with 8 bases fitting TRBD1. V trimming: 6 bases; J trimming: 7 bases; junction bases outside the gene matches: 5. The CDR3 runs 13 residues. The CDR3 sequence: CASRQGARNEQFF. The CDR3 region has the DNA TGTGCCAGCAGGCAGGGGGCGAGGAATGAGCAGTTCTTC.

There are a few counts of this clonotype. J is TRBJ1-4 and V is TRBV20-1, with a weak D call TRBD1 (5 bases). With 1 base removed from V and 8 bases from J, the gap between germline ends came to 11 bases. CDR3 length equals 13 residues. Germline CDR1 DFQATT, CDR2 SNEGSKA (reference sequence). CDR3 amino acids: CSARAGFSEKLFF. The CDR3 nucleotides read TGCAGTGCTAGAGCAGGGTTCAGCGAAAAACTGTTTTTT.

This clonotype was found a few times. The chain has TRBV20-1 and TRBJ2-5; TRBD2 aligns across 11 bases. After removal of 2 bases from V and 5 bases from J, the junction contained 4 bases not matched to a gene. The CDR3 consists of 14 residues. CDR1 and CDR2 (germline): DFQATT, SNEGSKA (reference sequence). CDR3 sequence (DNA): TGCAGTGCTAGACAACTAGCGGGAGTTGAGACCCAGTACTTC. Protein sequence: CSARQLAGVETQYF.

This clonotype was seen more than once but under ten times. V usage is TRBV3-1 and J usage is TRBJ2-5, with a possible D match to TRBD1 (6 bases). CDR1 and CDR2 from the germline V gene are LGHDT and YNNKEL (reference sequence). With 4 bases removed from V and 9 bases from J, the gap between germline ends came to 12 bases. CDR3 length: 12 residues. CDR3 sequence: CASSPRGQPQYF. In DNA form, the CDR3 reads TGTGCCAGCAGCCCCAGGGGCCAGCCCCAGTACTTC.

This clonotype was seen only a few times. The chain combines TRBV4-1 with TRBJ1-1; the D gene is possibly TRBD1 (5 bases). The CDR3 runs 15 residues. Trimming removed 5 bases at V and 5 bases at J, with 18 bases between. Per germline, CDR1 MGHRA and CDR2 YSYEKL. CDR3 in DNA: TGCGCCAGCAGCTACACCGGGACGGGGGGGACTGAAGCTTTCTTT. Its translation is CASSYTGTGGTEAFF.

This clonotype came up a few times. The CDR3 nucleotides read TGTGCCAGCAGTTTCAGGGGACGCCAAATAAACACTGAAGCTTTCTTT. Translated: CASSFRGRQINTEAFF. This chain joins TRBV28 and TRBJ1-1, with D tentatively TRBD1 (6 bases). The germline V gene has CDR1 MDHEN and CDR2 SYDVKM. The V end lost 3 bases, the J end lost 2 bases, and 16 bases lay between the germline ends. The CDR3 loop spans 16 amino acids.

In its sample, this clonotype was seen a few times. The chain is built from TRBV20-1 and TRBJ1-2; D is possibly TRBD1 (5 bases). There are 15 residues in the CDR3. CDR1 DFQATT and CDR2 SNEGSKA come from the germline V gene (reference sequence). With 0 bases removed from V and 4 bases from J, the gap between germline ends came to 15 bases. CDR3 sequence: CSARDRIQDVYGYTF. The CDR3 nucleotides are TGCAGTGCTAGAGATAGGATACAGGACGTCTATGGCTACACCTTC.

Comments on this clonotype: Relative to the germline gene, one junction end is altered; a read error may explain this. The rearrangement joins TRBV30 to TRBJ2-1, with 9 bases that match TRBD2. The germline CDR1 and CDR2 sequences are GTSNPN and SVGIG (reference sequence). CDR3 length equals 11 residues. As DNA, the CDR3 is TGTGCCTGGAGTACCGGGACTAGCCGTCCCTTC. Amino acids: CAWSTGTSRPF.

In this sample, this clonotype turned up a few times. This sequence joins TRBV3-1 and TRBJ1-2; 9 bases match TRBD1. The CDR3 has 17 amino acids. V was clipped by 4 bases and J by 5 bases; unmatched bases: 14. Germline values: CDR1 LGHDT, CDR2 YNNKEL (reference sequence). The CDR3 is CASSLLAPGQGQYGYTF. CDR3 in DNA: TGTGCCAGCAGCCTCCTAGCTCCGGGACAGGGACAATATGGCTACACCTTC.